These 19 T cell receptor beta chains came from one sample sequenced in a study of T cell responses to AZD1222 COVID-19 vaccine. Clones were read by immunoSEQ multiplex PCR, and TCRdb kept only the in-frame ones, dropping some. Of about 82,000 clones in the sample, 85% to 90% were seen once. This sample comprised peripheral blood, obtained on day 0 of AZD1222 vaccination. The receptors originated from an adult in good health.

The chain has TRBV7-9 and TRBJ1-1; perhaps TRBD1 as D (5 bases). Germline CDR1 reads SEHNR; CDR2 reads FQNEAQ (reference sequence). The CDR3 has 15 amino acids. Trimming cost V 4 bases and J 4 bases, with 16 bases left between them. The CDR3 protein is CASSSTRDGATEAFF. CDR3 nucleotide sequence: TGTGCCAGCAGCTCAACCAGGGATGGTGCCACTGAAGCTTTCTTT.

J is TRBJ1-4 and V is TRBV21-1. TRBV21-1 corresponds to a pseudogene. CDR3 length equals 14 residues. Written as DNA, the CDR3 is TGTGCCAGCAGCAAAGTGGGGGGTGGTGAAAAACTGTTTTTT. The encoded protein is CASSKVGGGEKLFF.

This rearrangement joins TRBV4-1 to TRBJ2-7, with D unclear. The CDR3 is made up of 14 amino acids. CDR1 MGHRA and CDR2 YSYEKL come from the germline V gene. Trimming cost V 1 base and J 3 bases, with 10 bases left between them. The CDR3 spells CASSQVYQIYEQYF. Here the CDR3 DNA reads TGCGCCAGCAGCCAAGTCTACCAGATCTACGAGCAGTACTTC.

The chain carries TRBV30 and TRBJ2-1, with 11 positions matching TRBD2. Looked up from germline, CDR1 is GTSNPN and CDR2 is SVGIG (reference sequence). V lost 3 bases to trimming and J lost 4 bases; unmatched junction nucleotides: 5. This CDR3 has 15 amino acids. In DNA, the CDR3 is TGTGCCTGGAGGGTCCTAGCGGGGGGTTACAATGAGCAGTTCTTC. The encoded protein is CAWRVLAGGYNEQFF.

The rearrangement links TRBV6-5 to TRBJ2-2, with TRBD1 identical over 7 bases. CDR3 size: 14 residues. Germline CDR1 MNHEY, CDR2 SVGAGI. J gave up 2 bases and V 7 bases, and 4 bases lay outside the gene matches. The CDR3 DNA reads as TGTGCCAGCAAGCGACAGGGAAACACCGGGGAGCTGTTTTTT. Its translation: CASKRQGNTGELFF.

This chain connects TRBV4-2 to TRBJ1-2; 8 bases are a match to TRBD1. This CDR3 has 15 residues. J was trimmed by 2 bases and V by 4 bases; bases with no gene match: 6. Germline CDR1 LGHNA, CDR2 YNFKEQ. CDR3 protein: CASSPRTGSNYGYTF. DNA for the CDR3: TGTGCCAGCAGCCCCCGGACAGGGAGCAACTATGGCTACACCTTC.

The CDR3 here is CASSLVSGNTEAFF. CDR3 coding DNA: TGTGCCAGCAGCTTAGTGTCAGGGAACACTGAAGCTTTCTTT. V gene TRBV7-2 combines with J gene TRBJ1-1; D unresolved. Trimming shortened V by 1 base and J by 1 base, and 7 bases separated the two germline ends. This CDR3 has 14 residues. CDR1 and CDR2 (germline): SGHTA, FQGNSA.

The CDR3 nucleotides are TGTGCCAGCAGCTTAAACGGGGCGGAGGGAGCTTTCTTT. Translated, it gives CASSLNGAEGAFF. This chain joins TRBV7-3 and TRBJ1-1, with D possibly matching TRBD1 (5 bases). CDR1 is SGHTA and CDR2 is FQGTGA in the germline V gene. Trimming took off 1 base at V and 10 bases at J, with 13 bases between the two ends. The CDR3 spans 13 residues.

This clone has just a few counts. The rearrangement joins TRBV6-2 or TRBV6-3 to TRBJ1-6; D is possibly TRBD1 (6 bases). V lost 6 bases and J 9 bases, leaving 12 bases between the germline ends. The CDR3 loop spans 13 amino acids. CDR1 is MNHEY, CDR2 SVGEGT, per germline. CDR3 loop: CASRPSQGSPLHF. In nucleotides, the CDR3 is TGTGCCAGCAGACCTTCACAGGGTTCACCCCTCCACTTT.

V is TRBV6-5 and J is TRBJ2-3; 12 nucleotides align to TRBD2. CDR1 and CDR2 from the germline V gene are MNHEY and SVGAGI. V trimming: 6 bases; J trimming: 3 bases; junction bases outside the gene matches: 4. The CDR3 totals 15 residues. CDR3 nucleotides: TGTGCCAGCAGCTGGACTAGCGGGGTTACAGATACGCAGTATTTT. Protein: CASSWTSGVTDTQYF.

This sequence joins TRBV6-6 and TRBJ1-5; 7 nucleotides agree with TRBD1. Germline V CDR1 and CDR2: MNHNY, SVGAGI (reference sequence). The J segment lost 10 bases and the V segment lost 5 bases, leaving 2 bases of the junction unmatched. The CDR3 spans 11 residues. CDR3 bases: TGTGCCAGCAGTAGGACAGGTCCCCAGCATTTT. It translates to CASSRTGPQHF.

CDR3 sequence (DNA): TGTGCCAGCAGAAGGGACAGTTCTCAGCCCCAGCATTTT. This sequence encodes CASRRDSSQPQHF. The genes are TRBV28 and TRBJ1-5; 7 nucleotides agree with TRBD1. After removal of 6 bases from V and 6 bases from J, the junction contained 5 bases not matched to a gene. The CDR3 totals 13 residues. Germline V gene data show CDR1 as MDHEN and CDR2 as SYDVKM.

The chain couples TRBV7-2 to TRBJ2-5; a possible D gene is TRBD1 (5 bases). There are 13 residues in the CDR3. Trimming cost V 4 bases and J 6 bases, with 12 bases left between them. The germline gives CDR1 SGHTA, CDR2 FQGNSA. CDR3 in amino acids: CASSSQGRQTQYF. Written as DNA, the CDR3 is TGTGCCAGCAGCTCCCAGGGAAGACAGACCCAGTACTTC.

V gene TRBV18 combines with J gene TRBJ2-2; 7 bases match TRBD1. J lost 6 bases, V lost 2 bases, and 3 bases had no gene match. Germline V lookup: CDR1 KGHSH, CDR2 LQKENI. This CDR3 has 14 amino acids. The DNA of the CDR3 is TGTGCCAGCTCACCAGACAGGGTGGCCGGGGAGCTGTTTTTT. Translating it yields CASSPDRVAGELFF.

The chain combines TRBV12-5 with TRBJ2-5; D gene ambiguous. V gave up 2 bases and J gave up 5 bases, with 6 bases separating them. Germline V gives CDR1 LGHNT, CDR2 FRNRAP. The CDR3 sequence is 12 residues long. CDR3 sequence (DNA): TGTGCTAGTGGTTTGAACGGGGAGACCCAGTACTTC. Encoded protein: CASGLNGETQYF.

The rearrangement joins TRBV19 to TRBJ2-1, with 14 bases that match TRBD2. V was clipped by 5 bases and J by 7 bases; unmatched bases: 4. Germline V gives CDR1 LNHDA, CDR2 SQIVND (reference sequence). The CDR3 has 15 residues. This CDR3 reads CASSLGLAGANEQFF. Here the CDR3 DNA reads TGTGCCAGTAGTCTGGGACTAGCGGGGGCGAATGAGCAGTTCTTC.

CDR3 bases: TGTGCCAGCAGTTACTCTCGGCTGAATAATGAAAAACTGTTTTTT. Encoded protein: CASSYSRLNNEKLFF. This chain connects TRBV6-5 to TRBJ1-4; D unresolved. Trimming removed 0 bases from V and 4 bases from J, with 9 bases in between. CDR3 size: 15 residues. In germline, CDR1 is MNHEY, CDR2 SVGAGI.

The chain joins TRBV7-9 to TRBJ2-7; D possibly corresponds to TRBD2 (6 bases). CDR1 and CDR2 from the germline V gene are SEHNR and FQNEAQ (reference sequence). Trimming pared 8 bases from V and 5 bases from J, leaving 10 bases between. The CDR3 has 11 amino acids. CDR3 residues: CASGLADEQYF. As DNA, the CDR3 is TGTGCCAGCGGGTTAGCGGACGAGCAGTACTTC.

The chain links TRBV11-3 to TRBJ2-2; 10 bases are shared with TRBD1. Trimming removed 5 bases from V and 4 bases from J; junction bases left unmatched: 7. CDR3 length equals 16 residues. From germline, CDR1 is SGHNT and CDR2 YENEEA. The DNA for the CDR3 is TGTGCCAGCAGCCCAGGGGGACAGGGGCCCACCGGGGAGCTGTTTTTT. Amino acids: CASSPGGQGPTGELFF. The variable domain in full, with the rest retrieved from reference TRBV11-3 and TRBJ2-2, is EAGVVQSPRYKIIEKKQPVAFWCNPISGHNTLYWYLQNLGQGPELLIRYENEEAVDDSQLPKDRFSAERLKGVDSTLKIQPAELGDSAVYLCASSPGGQGPTGELFFGEGSRLTVL.